Sequencing of this T cell receptor beta chain was carried out in a study of Ad26.COV2.S vaccination and SARS-CoV-2 variants. V lost 4 bases and J lost 5; bases outside the gene matches: 13. The CDR3 has 16 residues. Germline V gives CDR1 SGHAT, CDR2 FQDESV (reference sequence). Clones were read by immunoSEQ multiplex PCR, and TCRdb kept only the in-frame ones, dropping some. Here the sample spans about 480,000 clones, around nine tenths being singletons. Stated treatment: 15 to 20 received Ad26.COV2.S at low or high dose, single or two shots; a few received placebo; per-sample allocation not given. Following the first vaccine or placebo injection, samples were taken on day 63.

The sample was peripheral blood, taken in a trial of Ad26.COV2.S vaccine versus placebo. The chain couples TRBV11-1 to TRBJ2-7; 8 nucleotides match TRBD2. This TCR came from a person between 18 and 60 years old who received the Ad26.COV2.S COVID-19 vaccine or a placebo. The CDR3 bases are TGTGCCAGCAGCTCCTCCCGACTAGCGTCCTCTCACGAGCAGTACTTC. Protein: CASSSSRLASSHEQYF.